This is a list of T cell receptor beta chains from one sample in a study of blood T cell repertoires in COVID-19. Clones were sequenced by immunoSEQ multiplex PCR, and TCRdb holds only the in-frame ones, with some missing. The sample lists roughly 230,000 clones, approximately 85% occurring once. The sample was peripheral blood. These receptors were obtained from a human donor in a cohort sampled during active COVID-19. Both conserved end residues are part of each CDR3. The order of the fields is clone size, J gene, D gene, V gene, CDR3 protein, CDR3 DNA. D genes are given only for firm matches. Clone size is given for some rows only: seen once, a few or many times, or a class if the clone is expanded.

- TRBJ1-1 - TRBV28 CASSLIARFNTEAFF TGTGCCAGCAGTTTAATAGCACGGTTTAACACTGAAGCTTTCTTT
- TRBJ2-4 - TRBV7-9 CASSSPPGENIQYF TGTGCCAGCAGCTCTCCGCCGGGGGAAAACATTCAGTACTTC
once TRBJ1-4 - TRBV30 CAWTVRDRLTVDYEKLFF TGTGCCTGGACCGTGCGGGACCGATTGACAGTTGATTACGAAAAACTGTTTTTT
few TRBJ2-7 - TRBV5-1 CASTGSGYEQYF TGCGCCAGCACGGGATCTGGCTACGAGCAGTACTTC
- TRBJ1-1 - TRBV30 CAWSSEQRNTEAFF TGTGCCTGGAGTTCTGAACAGAGGAACACTGAAGCTTTCTTT
- TRBJ1-1 TRBD1 TRBV5-6 CASSSDTGDREETEAFF TGTGCCAGCAGCTCGGATACAGGGGATAGGGAAGAAACTGAAGCTTTCTTT
- TRBJ1-5 - TRBV18 CASSPQYSNQPQHF TGTGCCAGCTCCCCGCAGTATAGCAATCAGCCCCAGCATTTT
- TRBJ2-7 - TRBV19 CASSMQGRNYEQYF TGTGCCAGTAGTATGCAGGGCCGGAACTACGAGCAGTACTTC
- TRBJ2-7 TRBD2 TRBV28 CASSLMGTSGTYEQYF TGTGCCAGCAGTTTAATGGGGACTAGCGGGACGTACGAGCAGTACTTC
- TRBJ2-1 TRBD2 TRBV19 CASSSRAGAFRSYNEQFF TGTGCCAGTAGTTCAAGAGCGGGAGCGTTTCGTTCCTACAATGAGCAGTTCTTC
- TRBJ2-5 TRBD2 TRBV4-3 CASSQGLAGGETQYF TGCGCCAGCAGCCAAGGACTAGCGGGGGGAGAGACCCAGTACTTC
few TRBJ1-6 - TRBV28 CASSFGGTGNSPLHF TGTGCCAGCAGTTTTGGAGGGACGGGAAATTCACCCCTCCACTTT
- TRBJ1-2 TRBD1 TRBV4-2 CASTHPDRGRRPADEPNYGYTF TGTGCCAGCACCCACCCTGACAGGGGGCGACGACCGGCCGATGAACCTAACTATGGCTACACCTTC
- TRBJ2-7 TRBD2 TRBV6-1 CASSDGLGEQYF TGTGCCAGCAGTGATGGACTAGGAGAGCAGTACTTC
- TRBJ1-1 - TRBV18 CASSPRGGDTEAFF TGTGCCAGCTCACCACGGGGAGGGGACACTGAAGCTTTCTTT
- TRBJ2-3 - TRBV7-9 CASSFGTSDTQYF TGTGCCAGCAGCTTTGGGACTTCGGATACGCAGTATTTT
- TRBJ2-3 - TRBV3-1/TRBV3-2 CASSQDPSTDTQYF TGTGCCAGCAGCCAAGACCCGAGCACAGATACGCAGTATTTT
- TRBJ2-5 TRBD2 TRBV4-2 CASSPGLAGGAETQYF TGTGCCAGCAGCCCAGGACTAGCGGGAGGGGCGGAGACCCAGTACTTC
- TRBJ2-1 TRBD2 TRBV14 CASSQEFGGYEQFF TGTGCCAGCAGCCAAGAGTTCGGGGGGTATGAGCAGTTCTTC
- TRBJ1-1 - TRBV19 CASNEQGVNTEAFF TGTGCCAGTAACGAACAGGGCGTTAACACTGAAGCTTTCTTT
once TRBJ2-3 - TRBV5-1 CASSLRTGVDTQYF TGCGCCAGCAGCTTGCGGACGGGAGTGGATACGCAGTATTTT
- TRBJ1-2 - TRBV30 CAWRLAGVYGYTF TGTGCCTGGAGGCTTGCGGGGGTCTATGGCTACACCTTC
- TRBJ1-1 TRBD1 TRBV7-9 CASSLGMTGLRNTEAFF TGTGCCAGCAGCTTGGGGATGACAGGGCTTCGGAACACTGAAGCTTTCTTT
- TRBJ1-2 TRBD1 TRBV7-9 CASSFQGALYGYTF TGTGCCAGCAGCTTCCAGGGGGCCCTCTATGGCTACACCTTC
- TRBJ2-7 - TRBV19 CASSMGGAAYEQYF TGTGCCAGTAGTATGGGGGGAGCGGCCTACGAGCAGTACTTC
- TRBJ2-7 TRBD2 TRBV19 CASSIVAGVGNEQYF TGTGCCAGTAGTATAGTTGCGGGAGTAGGAAACGAGCAGTACTTC
- TRBJ2-7 - TRBV12-3/TRBV12-4 CASKYRSYEQYF TGTGCCAGTAAATACAGATCCTACGAGCAGTACTTC
- TRBJ2-7 - TRBV2 CASRLQGPGEQYF TGTGCCAGCAGGTTACAGGGTCCTGGCGAGCAGTACTTC
- TRBJ1-2 - TRBV27 CASSLGHSSNYGYTF TGTGCCAGCAGCTTAGGCCACAGCTCTAACTATGGCTACACCTTC
- TRBJ2-3 - TRBV9 CASSVEGSATDTQYF TGTGCCAGCAGCGTAGAGGGGTCTGCAACAGATACGCAGTATTTT
- TRBJ1-5 TRBD1 TRBV6-5 CASSYSQGDQPQHF TGTGCCAGCAGTTACTCACAGGGGGATCAGCCCCAGCATTTT
- TRBJ1-1 - TRBV4-2 CASSQGRRGGYTEAFF TGTGCCAGCAGCCAAGGACGCCGGGGTGGGTACACTGAAGCTTTCTTT
- TRBJ2-2 - TRBV7-3 CASSPGVTGELFF TGTGCCAGCAGCCCGGGAGTCACCGGGGAGCTGTTTTTT
- TRBJ2-3 TRBD2 TRBV6-4 CASSELASTDTQYF TGTGCCAGCAGTGAACTAGCGAGCACAGATACGCAGTATTTT
- TRBJ2-5 TRBD2 TRBV9 CASRGTSGRRETQYF TGTGCCAGCAGGGGGACTAGCGGGAGGCGAGAGACCCAGTACTTC
- TRBJ2-7 TRBD1 TRBV11-2 CASSSLTGANEQYF TGTGCCAGCAGCTCCTTGACAGGGGCCAACGAGCAGTACTTC
- TRBJ1-2 - TRBV27 CASGREARYGYTF TGTGCCAGCGGGAGGGAGGCTCGCTATGGCTACACCTTC
- TRBJ1-1 - TRBV6-2/TRBV6-3 CASSYGGYTEAFF TGTGCCAGCAGTTACGGAGGCTACACTGAAGCTTTCTTT
- TRBJ2-7 - TRBV7-3 CASSSSRDTFYEQYF TGTGCCAGCAGCTCCTCACGGGACACTTTCTACGAGCAGTACTTC
once TRBJ1-1 TRBD1 TRBV5-6 CASSFRSGGGVDTEAFF TGTGCCAGCAGCTTCAGATCAGGGGGTGGGGTGGACACTGAAGCTTTCTTT
- TRBJ2-7 TRBD1 TRBV28 CASSPTRQGVSYEQYF TGTGCCAGCAGTCCTACCCGACAGGGGGTCTCCTACGAGCAGTACTTC
- TRBJ2-7 TRBD2 TRBV19 CASSIVSGRGFYEQYF TGTGCCAGTAGTATAGTTAGCGGGAGGGGATTCTACGAGCAGTACTTC
- TRBJ2-1 TRBD1 TRBV7-2 CASSLGTGRYNEQFF TGTGCCAGCAGCTTAGGGACAGGGAGGTACAATGAGCAGTTCTTC
- TRBJ2-3 - TRBV27 CASTRASTDTQYF TGTGCCAGCACGCGAGCGAGCACAGATACGCAGTATTTT
- TRBJ2-7 - TRBV27 CASREANDEQYF TGTGCCAGCAGAGAGGCGAACGACGAGCAGTACTTC
- TRBJ2-7 - TRBV28 CASSFVGGVTYEQYF TGTGCCAGCAGTTTCGTGGGAGGTGTTACCTACGAGCAGTACTTC
- TRBJ2-1 TRBD2 TRBV7-2 CASTRGGVLNEQFF TGTGCCAGCACCCGTGGGGGGGTATTAAATGAGCAGTTCTTC
- TRBJ1-1 TRBD1 TRBV7-2 CASSSGTGGLEAFF TGTGCCAGCAGCAGTGGGACAGGGGGCCTTGAAGCTTTCTTT
- TRBJ1-1 - TRBV7-9 CASSKPGEVTEAFF TGTGCCAGCAGTAAGCCAGGGGAAGTCACTGAAGCTTTCTTT
- TRBJ1-2 - TRBV7-6 CASSLDWQGYYGYTF TGTGCCAGCAGCTTAGACTGGCAGGGATACTATGGCTACACCTTC
- TRBJ2-1 - TRBV7-2 CASSFKRESWYEQFF TGTGCCAGCAGCTTTAAAAGGGAGAGTTGGTATGAGCAGTTCTTC
- TRBJ2-3 - TRBV4-2 CASSRALADTQYF TGTGCCAGCAGCCGCGCCTTAGCAGATACGCAGTATTTT
- TRBJ2-7 - TRBV3-1/TRBV3-2 CASSHGSYEQYF TGTGCCAGCAGCCATGGGAGCTACGAGCAGTACTTC
- TRBJ2-7 - TRBV6-5 CASIPRKTYEQYF TGTGCCAGCATACCTAGGAAAACCTACGAGCAGTACTTC
- TRBJ1-3 - TRBV5-1 CASSLNQGPENTIYF TGCGCCAGCAGCTTAAACCAGGGTCCAGAAAACACCATATATTTT
- TRBJ1-1 - TRBV7-9 CASSLIYRSEAFF TGTGCCAGCAGCTTGATTTACAGATCTGAAGCTTTCTTT